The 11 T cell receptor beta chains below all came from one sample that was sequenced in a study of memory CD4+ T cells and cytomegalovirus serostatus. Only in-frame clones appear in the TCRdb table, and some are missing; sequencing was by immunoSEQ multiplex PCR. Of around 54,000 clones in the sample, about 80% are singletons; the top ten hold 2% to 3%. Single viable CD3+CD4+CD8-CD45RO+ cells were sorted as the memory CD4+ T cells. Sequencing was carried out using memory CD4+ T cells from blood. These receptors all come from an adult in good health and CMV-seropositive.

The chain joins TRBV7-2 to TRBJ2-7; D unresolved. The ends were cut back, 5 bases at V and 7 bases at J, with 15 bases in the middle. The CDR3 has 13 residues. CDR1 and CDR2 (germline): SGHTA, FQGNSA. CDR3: CASSPAGLGEQYV. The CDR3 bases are TGTGCCAGCAGCCCGGCCGGATTGGGGGAGCAGTACGTC.

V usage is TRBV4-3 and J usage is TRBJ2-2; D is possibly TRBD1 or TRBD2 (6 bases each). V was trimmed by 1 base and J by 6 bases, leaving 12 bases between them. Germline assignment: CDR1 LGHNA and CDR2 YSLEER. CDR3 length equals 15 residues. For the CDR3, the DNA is TGCGCCAGCAGCCAAGTTACTAGGGGGGCCGGGGAGCTGTTTTTT. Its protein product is CASSQVTRGAGELFF.

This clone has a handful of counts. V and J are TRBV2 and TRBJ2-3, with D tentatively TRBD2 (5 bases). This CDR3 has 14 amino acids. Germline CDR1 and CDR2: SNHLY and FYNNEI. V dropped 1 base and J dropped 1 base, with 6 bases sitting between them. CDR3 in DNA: TGTGCCAGCAGTGAAGTCGGGGGCACAGATACGCAGTATTTT. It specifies CASSEVGGTDTQYF.

The CDR3 DNA is TGCAGTGCTAGAGATGGGAGGAAACTGTTTTTT. It is translated as CSARDGRKLFF. The V call is TRBV20-1, the J call TRBJ1-4; D not resolved. V lost 0 bases to trimming and J lost 11 bases, with 7 bases between them. CDR3 length: 11 amino acids. CDR1 DFQATT and CDR2 SNEGSKA come from the germline V gene (reference sequence).

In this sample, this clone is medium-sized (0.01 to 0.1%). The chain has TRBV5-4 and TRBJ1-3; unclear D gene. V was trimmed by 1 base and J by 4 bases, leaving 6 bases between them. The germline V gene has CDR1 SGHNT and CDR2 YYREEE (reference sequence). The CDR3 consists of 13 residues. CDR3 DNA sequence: TGTGCCAGCAGCTTGCTAGGGGGAAACACCATATATTTT. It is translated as CASSLLGGNTIYF.

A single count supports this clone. Here the CDR3 reads CASGAGAPGTQYF. For the CDR3, the DNA is TGTGCCAGTGGAGCAGGGGCCCCCGGGACCCAGTACTTC. The V and J genes are TRBV2 and TRBJ2-5, with D perhaps TRBD1 (6 bases). The CDR3 extends over 13 amino acids. Germline V gives CDR1 SNHLY, CDR2 FYNNEI. Between the trimmed V and J ends, which lost 9 bases and 7 bases, there was a span of 18 bases. The variable domain in full, with the rest retrieved from reference TRBV2 and TRBJ2-5, is EPEVTQTPSHQVTQMGQEVILRCVPISNHLYFYWYRQILGQKVEFLVSFYNNEISEKSEIFDDQFSVERPDGSNFTLKIRSTKLEDSAMYFCASGAGAPGTQYFGPGTRLLVL.

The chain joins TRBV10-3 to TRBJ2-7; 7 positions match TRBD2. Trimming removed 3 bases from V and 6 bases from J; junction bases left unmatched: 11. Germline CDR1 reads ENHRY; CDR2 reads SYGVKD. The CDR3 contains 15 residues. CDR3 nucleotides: TGTGCCATCAGTGATAAAGTGCGGGAGAACGGCGAGCAGTACTTC. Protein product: CAISDKVRENGEQYF.

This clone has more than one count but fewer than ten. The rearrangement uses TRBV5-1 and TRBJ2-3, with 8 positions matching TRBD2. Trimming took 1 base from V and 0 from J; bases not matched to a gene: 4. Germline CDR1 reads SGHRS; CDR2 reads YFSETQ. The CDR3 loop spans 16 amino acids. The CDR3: CASSLNGRASTDTQYF. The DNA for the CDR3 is TGCGCCAGCAGCTTGAACGGGAGGGCGAGCACAGATACGCAGTATTTT.

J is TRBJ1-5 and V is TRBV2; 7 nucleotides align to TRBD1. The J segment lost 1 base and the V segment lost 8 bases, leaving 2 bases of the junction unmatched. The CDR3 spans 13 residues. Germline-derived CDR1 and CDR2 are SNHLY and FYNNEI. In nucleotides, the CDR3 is TGTGCCAGCGGGGGACAGAGCAATCAGCCCCAGCATTTT. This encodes CASGGQSNQPQHF.

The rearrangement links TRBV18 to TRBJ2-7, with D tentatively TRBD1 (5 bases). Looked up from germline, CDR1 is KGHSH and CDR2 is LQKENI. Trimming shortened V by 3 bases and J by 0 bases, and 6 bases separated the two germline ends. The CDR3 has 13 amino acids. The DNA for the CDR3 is TGTGCCAGCTCACCGGACACCTCCTACGAGCAGTACTTC. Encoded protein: CASSPDTSYEQYF.

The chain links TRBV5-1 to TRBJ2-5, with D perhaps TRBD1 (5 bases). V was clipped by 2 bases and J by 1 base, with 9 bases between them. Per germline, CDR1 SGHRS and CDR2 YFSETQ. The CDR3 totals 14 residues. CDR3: CASSFQGAQETQYF. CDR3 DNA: TGCGCCAGCAGCTTTCAGGGCGCCCAAGAGACCCAGTACTTC.